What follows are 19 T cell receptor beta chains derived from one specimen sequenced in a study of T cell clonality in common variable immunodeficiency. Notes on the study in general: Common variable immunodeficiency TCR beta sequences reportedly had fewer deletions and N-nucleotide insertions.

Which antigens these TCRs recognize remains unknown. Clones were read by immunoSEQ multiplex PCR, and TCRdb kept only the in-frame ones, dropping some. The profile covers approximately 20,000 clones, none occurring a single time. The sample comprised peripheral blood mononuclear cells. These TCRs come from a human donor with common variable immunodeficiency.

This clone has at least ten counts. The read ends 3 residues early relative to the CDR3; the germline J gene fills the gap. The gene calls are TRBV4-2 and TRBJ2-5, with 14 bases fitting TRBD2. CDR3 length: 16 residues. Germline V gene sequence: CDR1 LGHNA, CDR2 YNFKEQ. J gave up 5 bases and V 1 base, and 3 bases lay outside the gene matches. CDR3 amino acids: CASSQGLAGGQETQYF. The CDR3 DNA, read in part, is TGTGCCAGCAGCCAAGGACTAGCGGGAGGGCAGGAGACC.

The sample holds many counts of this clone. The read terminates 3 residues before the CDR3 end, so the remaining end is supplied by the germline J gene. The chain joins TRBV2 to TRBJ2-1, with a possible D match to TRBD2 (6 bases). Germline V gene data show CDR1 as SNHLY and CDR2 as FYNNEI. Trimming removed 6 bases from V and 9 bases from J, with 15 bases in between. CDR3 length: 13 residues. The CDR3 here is CASSLTSSGEQFF. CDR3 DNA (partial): TGTGCCAGCAGCCTCACTAGCAGTGGTGAG.

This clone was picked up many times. The covered CDR3 bases are TGTGCCAGCAGCTTGGACGGGACCGGGGAG. Its translation: CASSLDGTGE. The CDR3 in its entirety is CASSLDGTGELFF. The V and J genes are TRBV5-4 and TRBJ2-2; unclear D gene. Read coverage stops 3 residues before the CDR3 terminus; the germline J gene supplies the remainder. With 0 bases removed from V and 5 bases from J, the gap between germline ends came to 5 bases. Germline V gene lookup returns CDR1 SGHNT and CDR2 YYREEE (reference sequence). The CDR3 contains 13 residues.

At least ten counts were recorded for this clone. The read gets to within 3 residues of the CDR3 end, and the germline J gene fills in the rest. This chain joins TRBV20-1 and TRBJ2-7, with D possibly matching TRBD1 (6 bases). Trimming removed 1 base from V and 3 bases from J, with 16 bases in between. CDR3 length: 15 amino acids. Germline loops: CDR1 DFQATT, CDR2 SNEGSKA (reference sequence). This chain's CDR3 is CSARVPGQGIYEQYF. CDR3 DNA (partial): TGCAGTGCTAGAGTGCCCGGGCAGGGGATCTACGAG.

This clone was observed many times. Incomplete CDR3 DNA: TGCAGTGCTAGAGCCGCCCGAAGCGGAGGGAGCACAGATACG. This codes for CSARAARSGGSTDT. Given in full, the CDR3 is CSARAARSGGSTDTQYF. The V call is TRBV20-1, the J call TRBJ2-3; TRBD2 might be the D (6 bases). The read is 3 residues too short to cover the CDR3 end, so that end is filled in from the germline J gene. V gave up 1 base and J gave up 0 bases, with 17 bases separating them. The germline V gene has CDR1 DFQATT and CDR2 SNEGSKA (reference sequence). The CDR3 is 17 residues long.

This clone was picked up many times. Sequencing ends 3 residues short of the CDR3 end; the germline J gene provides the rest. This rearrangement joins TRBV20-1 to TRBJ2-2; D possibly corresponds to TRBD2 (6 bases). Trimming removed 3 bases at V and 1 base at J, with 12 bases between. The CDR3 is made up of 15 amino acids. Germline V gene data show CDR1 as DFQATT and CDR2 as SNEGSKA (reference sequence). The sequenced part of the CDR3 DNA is TGCAGTGCTAGGGAGGGGCAGAGGAACACCGGGGAG. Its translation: CSAREGQRNTGE. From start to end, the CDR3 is CSAREGQRNTGELFF.

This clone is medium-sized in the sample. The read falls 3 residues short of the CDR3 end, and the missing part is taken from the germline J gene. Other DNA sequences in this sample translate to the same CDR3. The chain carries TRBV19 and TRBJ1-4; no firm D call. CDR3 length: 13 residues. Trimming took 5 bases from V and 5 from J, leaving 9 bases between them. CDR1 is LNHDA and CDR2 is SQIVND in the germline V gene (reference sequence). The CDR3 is CASSPTRNEKLFF. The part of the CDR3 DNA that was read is TGTGCCAGTAGTCCCACTCGGAATGAAAAA. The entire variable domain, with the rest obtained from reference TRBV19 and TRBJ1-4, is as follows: DGGITQSPKYLFRKEGQNVTLSCEQNLNHDAMYWYRQDPGQGLRLIYYSQIVNDFQKGDIAEGYSVSREKKESFPLTVTSAQKNPTAFYLCASSPTRNEKLFFGSGTQLSVL.

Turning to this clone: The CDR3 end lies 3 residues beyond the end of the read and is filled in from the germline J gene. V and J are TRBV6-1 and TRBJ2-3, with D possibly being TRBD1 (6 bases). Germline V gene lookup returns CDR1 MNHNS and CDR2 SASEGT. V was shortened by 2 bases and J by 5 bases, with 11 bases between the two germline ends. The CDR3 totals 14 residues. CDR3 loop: CASSEQGRKDTQYF. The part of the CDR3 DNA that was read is TGTGCCAGCAGTGAACAGGGGCGCAAAGATACG.

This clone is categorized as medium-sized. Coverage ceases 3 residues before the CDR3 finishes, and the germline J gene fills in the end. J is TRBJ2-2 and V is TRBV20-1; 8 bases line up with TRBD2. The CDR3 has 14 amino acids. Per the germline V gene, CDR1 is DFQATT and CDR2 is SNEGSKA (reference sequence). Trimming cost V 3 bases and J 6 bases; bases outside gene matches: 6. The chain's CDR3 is CSASNPGGAGELFF. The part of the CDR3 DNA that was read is TGCAGTGCTAGCAACCCCGGGGGGGCCGGGGAG.

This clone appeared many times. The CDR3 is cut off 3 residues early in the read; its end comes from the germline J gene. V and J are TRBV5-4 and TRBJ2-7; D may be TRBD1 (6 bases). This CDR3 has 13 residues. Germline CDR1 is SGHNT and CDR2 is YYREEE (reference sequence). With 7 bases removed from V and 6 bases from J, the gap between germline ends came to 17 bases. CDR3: CASCDRLSPEQYF. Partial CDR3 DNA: TGTGCCAGCTGTGACAGGCTATCCCCCGAG.

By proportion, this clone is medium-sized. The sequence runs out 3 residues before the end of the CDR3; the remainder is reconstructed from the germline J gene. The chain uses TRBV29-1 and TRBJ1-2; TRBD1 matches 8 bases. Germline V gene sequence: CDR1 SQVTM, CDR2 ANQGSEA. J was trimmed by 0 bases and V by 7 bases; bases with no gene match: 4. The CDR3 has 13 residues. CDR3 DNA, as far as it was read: TGCAGCGCTGGGACAGGTCCTAACTATGGC. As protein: CSAGTGPNYG. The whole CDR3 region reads CSAGTGPNYGYTF.

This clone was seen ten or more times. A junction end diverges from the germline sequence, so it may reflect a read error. Partial CDR3 DNA: TGTGCCAGCAGCTTAGAGTGGGGCGGCTCCCACGAG. Encoded protein: CASSLEWGGSHE. The full CDR3 is CASSLEWGGSHEQYF. The rearrangement joins TRBV11-2 to TRBJ2-7, with D maybe TRBD1 (5 bases). The read comes to an end 3 residues before the CDR3 does, leaving the germline J gene to fill in the end. This CDR3 has 15 residues. The germline V gene has CDR1 SGHAT and CDR2 FQNNGV.

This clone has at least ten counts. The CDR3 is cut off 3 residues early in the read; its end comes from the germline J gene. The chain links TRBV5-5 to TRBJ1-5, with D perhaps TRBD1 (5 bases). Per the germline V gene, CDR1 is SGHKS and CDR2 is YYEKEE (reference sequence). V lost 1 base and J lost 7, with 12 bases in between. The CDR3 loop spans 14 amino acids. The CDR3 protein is CASSLMGGEQPQHF. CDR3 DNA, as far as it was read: TGTGCCAGCAGCTTGATGGGGGGTGAACAGCCC. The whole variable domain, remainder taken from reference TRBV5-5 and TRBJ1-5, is DAGVTQSPTHLIKTRGQQVTLRCSPISGHKSVSWYQQVLGQGPQFIFQYYEKEERGRGNFPDRFSARQFPNYSSELNVNALLLGDSALYLCASSLMGGEQPQHFGDGTRLSIL.

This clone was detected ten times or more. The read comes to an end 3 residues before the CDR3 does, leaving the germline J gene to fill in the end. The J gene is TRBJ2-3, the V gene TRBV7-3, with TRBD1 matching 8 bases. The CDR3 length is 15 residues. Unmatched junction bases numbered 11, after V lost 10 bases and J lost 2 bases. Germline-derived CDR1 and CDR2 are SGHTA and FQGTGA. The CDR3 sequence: CATKMTGETTDTQYF. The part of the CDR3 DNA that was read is TGTGCCACAAAAATGACAGGGGAGACCACAGATACG.

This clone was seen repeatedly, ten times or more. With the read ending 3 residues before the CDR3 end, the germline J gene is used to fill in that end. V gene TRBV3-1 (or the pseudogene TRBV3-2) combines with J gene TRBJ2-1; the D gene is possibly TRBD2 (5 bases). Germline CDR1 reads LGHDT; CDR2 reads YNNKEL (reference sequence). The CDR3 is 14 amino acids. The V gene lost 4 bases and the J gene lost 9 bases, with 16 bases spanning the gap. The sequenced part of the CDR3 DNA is TGTGCCAGCAGCCGGACTGTCACCGAGAGTGAG. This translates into CASSRTVTESE. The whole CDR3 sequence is CASSRTVTESEQFF.

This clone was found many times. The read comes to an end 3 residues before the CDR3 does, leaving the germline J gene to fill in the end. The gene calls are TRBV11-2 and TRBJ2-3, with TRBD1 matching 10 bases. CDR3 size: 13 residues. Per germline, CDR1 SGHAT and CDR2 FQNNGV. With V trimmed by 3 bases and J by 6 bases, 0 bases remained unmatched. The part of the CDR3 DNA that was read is TGTGCCAGCAGCTTGGACAGGGGGGATACG. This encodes CASSLDRGDT. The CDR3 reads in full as CASSLDRGDTQYF.

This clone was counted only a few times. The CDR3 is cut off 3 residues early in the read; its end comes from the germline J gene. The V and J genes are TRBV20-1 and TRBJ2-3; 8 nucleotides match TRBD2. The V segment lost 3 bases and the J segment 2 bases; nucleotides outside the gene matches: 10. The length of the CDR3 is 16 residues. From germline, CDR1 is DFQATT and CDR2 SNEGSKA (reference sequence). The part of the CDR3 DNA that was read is TGCAGTGCTAGGACCGGACTAGCCCTTACCACAGATACG. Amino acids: CSARTGLALTTDT. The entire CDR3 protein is CSARTGLALTTDTQYF.

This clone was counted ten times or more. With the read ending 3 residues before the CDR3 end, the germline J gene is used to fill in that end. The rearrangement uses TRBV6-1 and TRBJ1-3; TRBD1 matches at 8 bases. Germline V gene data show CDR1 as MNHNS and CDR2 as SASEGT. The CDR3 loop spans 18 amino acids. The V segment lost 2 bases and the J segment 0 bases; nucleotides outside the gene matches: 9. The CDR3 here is CASSEYGAGGTSGNTIYF. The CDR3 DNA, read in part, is TGTGCCAGCAGTGAATATGGAGCAGGGGGCACCTCTGGAAACACC.

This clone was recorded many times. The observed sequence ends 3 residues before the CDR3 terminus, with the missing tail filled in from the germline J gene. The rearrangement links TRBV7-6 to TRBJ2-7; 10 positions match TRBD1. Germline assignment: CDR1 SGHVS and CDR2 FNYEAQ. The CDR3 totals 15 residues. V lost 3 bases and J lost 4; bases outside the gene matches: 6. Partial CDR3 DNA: TGTGCCAGCAGCTTCGACGGGACAGGGGAGTACGAG. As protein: CASSFDGTGEYE. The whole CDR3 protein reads CASSFDGTGEYEQYF.